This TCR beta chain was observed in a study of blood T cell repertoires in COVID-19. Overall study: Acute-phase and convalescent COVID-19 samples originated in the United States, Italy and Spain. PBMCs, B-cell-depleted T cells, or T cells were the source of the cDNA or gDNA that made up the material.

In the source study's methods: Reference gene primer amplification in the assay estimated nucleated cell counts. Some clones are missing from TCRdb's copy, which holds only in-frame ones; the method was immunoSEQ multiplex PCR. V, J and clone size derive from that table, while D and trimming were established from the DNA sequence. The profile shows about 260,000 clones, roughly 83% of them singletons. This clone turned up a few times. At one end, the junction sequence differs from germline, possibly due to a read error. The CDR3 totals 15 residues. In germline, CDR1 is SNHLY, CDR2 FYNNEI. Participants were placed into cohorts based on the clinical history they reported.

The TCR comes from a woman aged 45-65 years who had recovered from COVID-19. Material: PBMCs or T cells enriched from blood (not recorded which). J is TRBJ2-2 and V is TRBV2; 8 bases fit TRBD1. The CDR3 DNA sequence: TGTGCCAGCAGGGAAGACAGGGGTAGGACCGGGGAGCTGTTTTTT. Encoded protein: CASREDRGRTGELFF.